A single sample gave rise to the 20 T cell receptor beta chains below, sequenced in a study of T cell repertoires in cytomegalovirus infection. TCRdb used MiXCR to reprocess the reads, holding one entry per CDR3 protein. The table lists 450,000 to 600,000 distinct CDR3 sequences, approximately 11% of them singletons. The sequencing sample was made of PBMCs. The source of these receptors is a human donor in good health (CMV status not recorded). Some clones in this sample may be carry-over from other donors' samples.

The chain employs TRBV20-1 and TRBJ2-3, with 10 bases identical to TRBD2. CDR1 and CDR2 from the germline V gene are DFQATT and SNEGSKA (reference sequence). CDR3 size: 14 residues. The V segment lost 5 bases and the J segment 4 bases; nucleotides outside the gene matches: 6. CDR3 sequence (DNA): TGCAGTGCTGGCCTAGCGGGAGTCGCAGATACGCAGTATTTT. Translation: CSAGLAGVADTQYF.

This clonotype has a count of ten or more. The chain couples TRBV6-2 or TRBV6-3 to TRBJ2-1; the D gene could be TRBD1 or TRBD2 (5 bases each). The germline gives CDR1 MNHEY, CDR2 SVGEGT. The CDR3 extends over 13 amino acids. Trimming left V 3 bases short and J 4 bases short, with 7 bases between. The CDR3 nucleotides read TGTGCCAGCAGTTATGGGGGATACAATGAGCAGTTCTTC. This translates into CASSYGGYNEQFF.

This chain uses TRBV19 with TRBJ1-5; TRBD1 matches 11 bases. The V and J ends lost 7 bases and 1 base, in that order; junction bases with no gene match: 12. CDR1 and CDR2 (germline): LNHDA, SQIVND (reference sequence). The CDR3 consists of 18 residues. This CDR3 reads CASTPGQGESSSNQPQHF. CDR3 DNA sequence: TGTGCCAGTACTCCGGGACAGGGGGAATCCAGCAGCAATCAGCCCCAGCATTTT.

This clonotype was seen many times. The gene calls are TRBV5-1 and TRBJ2-1; 9 bases align to TRBD2. Germline V gives CDR1 SGHRS, CDR2 YFSETQ. This CDR3 has 16 amino acids. V lost 0 bases to trimming and J lost 2 bases; unmatched junction nucleotides: 3. DNA for the CDR3: TGCGCCAGCAGCTTGGAAAGCGGGGGGCCCTACAATGAGCAGTTCTTC. This translates into CASSLESGGPYNEQFF.

There are many counts of this clonotype. This chain links TRBV11-2 with TRBJ2-5; possible D gene TRBD2, 5 bases. V lost 5 bases and J lost 3, with 7 bases in between. The germline V gene encodes CDR1 SGHAT and CDR2 FQNNGV. This CDR3 spans 12 amino acids. CDR3 residues: CASSPGKETQYF. The CDR3 DNA follows: TGTGCCAGCAGCCCGGGGAAAGAGACCCAGTACTTC.

This clonotype was recorded a few times. The V call is TRBV3-1, the J call TRBJ2-5; D ambiguous. The CDR3 is 12 amino acids. Looked up from germline, CDR1 is LGHDT and CDR2 is YNNKEL (reference sequence). V shed 0 bases and J shed 5 bases, with 4 bases lying between them. DNA of the CDR3: TGTGCCAGCAGCCAAGAGGGTGAGACCCAGTACTTC. It specifies CASSQEGETQYF.

On this clonotype: A read error is possible here, since a much larger clone lies one base away. The missing conserved phenylalanine or tryptophan at the end of this CDR3 makes a read error likely. The CDR3 region has the DNA TGTGCCAGCAGTTTCCCGACAGGATCAAGCTACACCTGC. Residues: CASSFPTGSSYTC. This rearrangement joins TRBV28 to TRBJ1-2, with D perhaps TRBD1 (6 bases). The CDR3 covers 13 residues. Germline-derived CDR1 and CDR2 are MDHEN and SYDVKM. Trimming left V 3 bases short and J 9 bases short, with 14 bases between.

The chain combines TRBV6-5 with TRBJ2-3; 9 bases are a match to TRBD1. The germline V gene encodes CDR1 MNHEY and CDR2 SVGAGI. The length of the CDR3 is 16 residues. With 6 bases clipped from V and 1 base from J, the junction kept 8 bases outside the gene matches. In DNA, the CDR3 is TGTGCCAGCAGCGAGAACAGGGGGCTAGGCACAGATACGCAGTATTTT. This translates into CASSENRGLGTDTQYF.

The chain links TRBV28 to TRBJ2-1, with 9 positions matching TRBD2. CDR1 is MDHEN, CDR2 SYDVKM, per germline. This CDR3 comprises 17 residues. With V trimmed by 2 bases and J by 0 bases, 5 bases remained unmatched. CDR3: CASSLGLAGNSYNEQFF. The CDR3 DNA follows: TGTGCCAGCAGTTTAGGGCTAGCGGGAAACTCCTACAATGAGCAGTTCTTC.

This clonotype was observed at least ten times. The chain links TRBV2 to TRBJ1-1, with TRBD1 matching over 7 bases. CDR1 and CDR2 from the germline V gene are SNHLY and FYNNEI. V shed 6 bases, J shed 10 bases, and the junction held 8 bases outside the gene matches. The CDR3 runs 12 residues. The CDR3 region has the DNA TGTGCCAGCAGCACCGCGGGACAGAGAGCTTTCTTT. Its protein is CASSTAGQRAFF.

This clonotype was counted at least ten times. The chain combines TRBV19 with TRBJ1-1, with 7 bases that match TRBD1. With 7 bases clipped from V and 0 bases from J, the junction kept 5 bases outside the gene matches. This CDR3 has 14 amino acids. Germline CDR1 reads LNHDA; CDR2 reads SQIVND (reference sequence). Here the CDR3 DNA reads TGTGCCAGTATGGCCGGGACAGTGAACACTGAAGCTTTCTTT. This sequence encodes CASMAGTVNTEAFF.

There are many counts of this clonotype. The chain carries TRBV11-2 and TRBJ2-1, with D possibly matching TRBD2 (6 bases). This CDR3 is 14 amino acids long. Looked up from germline, CDR1 is SGHAT and CDR2 is FQNNGV. The V end lost 7 bases, the J end lost 4 bases, and 14 bases lay between the germline ends. The CDR3 coding sequence is TGTGCCAGCACTCCTGGGGGGATTTACAATGAGCAGTTCTTC. Amino acids: CASTPGGIYNEQFF.

In this sample, this clonotype turned up many times. This rearrangement joins TRBV28 to TRBJ1-6, with no clear D. Trimming took off 6 bases at V and 10 bases at J, with 16 bases between the two ends. Germline CDR1 is MDHEN and CDR2 is SYDVKM. The CDR3 runs 14 residues. Here the CDR3 reads CASSIVRLGSPLHF. The CDR3 coding sequence is TGTGCCAGCAGCATTGTCAGGCTGGGGTCACCCCTCCACTTT.

V gene TRBV27 combines with J gene TRBJ1-2; unclear D gene. CDR1 is MNHEY, CDR2 SMNVEV, per germline (reference sequence). The CDR3 runs 13 residues. The ends were cut back, 2 bases at V and 1 base at J, with 5 bases in the middle. The CDR3 here is CASSLNVNYGYTF. DNA of the CDR3: TGTGCCAGCAGTTTAAACGTTAACTATGGCTACACCTTC.

This rearrangement joins TRBV7-9 to TRBJ2-1; 7 bases agree with TRBD2. Germline loops: CDR1 SEHNR, CDR2 FQNEAQ (reference sequence). CDR3 length: 18 residues. J was trimmed by 0 bases and V by 1 base; bases with no gene match: 9. In DNA, the CDR3 is TGTGCCAGCAGCTTAGACGGGCGGGAGCGCCCCTCCTACAATGAGCAGTTCTTC. The encoded protein is CASSLDGRERPSYNEQFF.

This clonotype was picked up many times. V usage is TRBV7-8 and J usage is TRBJ1-3; no clear D gene. V was cut by 1 base and J by 2 bases, with 6 bases left in between. Germline V CDR1 and CDR2: SGHVS, FQNEAQ. This CDR3 is built from 14 residues. This CDR3 reads CASSLDRTGNTIYF. The CDR3 nucleotides read TGTGCCAGCAGCTTAGACAGAACTGGAAACACCATATATTTT.

The V call is TRBV2, the J call TRBJ1-1; D is unresolved. V was shortened by 6 bases and J by 1 base, with 9 bases between the two germline ends. The CDR3 runs 13 residues. CDR1 and CDR2 (germline): SNHLY, FYNNEI. The CDR3 coding sequence is TGTGCCAGCAGGTATCAGAGGAACACTGAAGCTTTCTTT. This gives the protein CASRYQRNTEAFF.

This clonotype was recorded at least ten times. The J gene is TRBJ2-1, the V gene TRBV7-8; 9 bases fit TRBD2. Germline CDR1 is SGHVS and CDR2 is FQNEAQ. CDR3 size: 16 residues. The V gene end was trimmed by 5 bases and the J gene end by 0 bases; junction bases not matched to a gene: 5. The CDR3 coding sequence is TGTGCCAGCAGCAGGACTAGCGATTCCTCCTACAATGAGCAGTTCTTC. Protein product: CASSRTSDSSYNEQFF.

The rearrangement uses TRBV27 and TRBJ2-2; 10 bases map to TRBD2. CDR3 length equals 14 residues. The germline V gene encodes CDR1 MNHEY and CDR2 SMNVEV (reference sequence). After removal of 5 bases from V and 9 bases from J, the junction contained 6 bases not matched to a gene. The CDR3 is CASSPGLAARELFF. CDR3 in DNA: TGTGCCAGCAGTCCAGGACTAGCGGCGCGGGAGCTGTTTTTT.

In this sample, this clonotype turned up many times. The chain has TRBV10-3 and TRBJ2-3; 11 bases agree with TRBD2. This CDR3 is built from 17 residues. Germline trimming cut 1 base from V and 4 bases from J; bases unmatched to any gene: 7. Looked up from germline, CDR1 is ENHRY and CDR2 is SYGVKD. The CDR3 loop is CAISELSSGGAADTQYF. The DNA of the CDR3 is TGTGCCATCAGTGAGTTGAGTAGCGGGGGGGCCGCAGATACGCAGTATTTT.